These 10 T cell receptor beta chains were sequenced from one sample in a study of T cell responses to AZD1222 COVID-19 vaccine. Here immunoSEQ multiplex PCR was the method, and the copy in TCRdb shows in-frame clones only, minus some. The sample contains about 78,000 clones, 80% to 85% of which appear only once. Sequences were derived from peripheral blood, sampled on day 0 of AZD1222 vaccination. The source of these receptors is an adult in good health.

The chain has TRBV11-3 and TRBJ2-7, with D perhaps TRBD1 (5 bases). The V end lost 6 bases, the J end lost 2 bases, and 11 bases lay between the germline ends. CDR1 is SGHNT, CDR2 YENEEA, per germline. The CDR3 has 13 residues. The CDR3 DNA reads TGTGCCAGCAGATGGACATACCCCTACGAGCAGTACTTC. This gives the protein CASRWTYPYEQYF. The variable domain in full, completed from reference TRBV11-3 and TRBJ2-7, reads EAGVVQSPRYKIIEKKQPVAFWCNPISGHNTLYWYLQNLGQGPELLIRYENEEAVDDSQLPKDRFSAERLKGVDSTLKIQPAELGDSAVYLCASRWTYPYEQYFGPGTRLTVT.

This chain uses TRBV6-2 or TRBV6-3 with TRBJ2-5; D gene unclear. This CDR3 contains 14 residues. Germline-derived CDR1 and CDR2 are MNHEY and SVGEGT. The V gene lost 4 bases and the J gene lost 4 bases, with 13 bases spanning the gap. This CDR3 is CASSFTVTGETQYF. DNA of the CDR3: TGTGCCAGCAGTTTTACTGTGACGGGAGAGACCCAGTACTTC.

The V and J genes are TRBV2 and TRBJ1-1, with D hard to call. V was pared by 2 bases and J by 1 base, with 11 bases between. Germline V lookup: CDR1 SNHLY, CDR2 FYNNEI. The CDR3 is made up of 15 amino acids. The chain's CDR3 is CASSERHATNTEAFF. The CDR3 nucleotides read TGTGCCAGCAGTGAACGGCATGCGACGAACACTGAAGCTTTCTTT.

This clone was seen only a few times. The sample contains more than one DNA sequence encoding this CDR3. The genes are TRBV12-3 or TRBV12-4 and TRBJ1-5; D is undetermined. The length of the CDR3 is 13 residues. V lost 3 bases and J lost 0, with 3 bases in between. DNA of the CDR3: TGTGCCAGCAGTTTTGATAGCAATCAGCCCCAGCATTTT. It codes for CASSFDSNQPQHF.

The chain joins TRBV19 to TRBJ2-2, with 7 bases matching TRBD1. Germline V gene sequence: CDR1 LNHDA, CDR2 SQIVND (reference sequence). The ends lost 7 bases at V and 5 bases at J; junction bases unmatched: 4. The length of the CDR3 is 13 residues. As DNA, the CDR3 is TGTGCCAGTAACATCAGGGGGACCGGGGAGCTGTTTTTT. Its translation is CASNIRGTGELFF.

CDR3 region: CAIRGQGALGTEAFF. Here the CDR3 DNA reads TGTGCCATCAGGGGACAGGGGGCGCTGGGCACTGAAGCTTTCTTT. The chain links TRBV10-3 to TRBJ1-1, with 12 bases that match TRBD1. The germline gives CDR1 ENHRY, CDR2 SYGVKD. J gave up 4 bases and V 6 bases, and 6 bases lay outside the gene matches. This CDR3 has 15 amino acids.

The chain recombines TRBV4-2 with TRBJ2-3; possible D gene TRBD1, 6 bases. Germline CDR1 is LGHNA and CDR2 is YNFKEQ. The CDR3 covers 13 residues. V lost 0 bases, J lost 8 bases, and 9 bases lay in between. DNA of the CDR3: TGTGCCAGCAGCCAAGATAAAGGGGGTACGCAGTATTTT. This encodes CASSQDKGGTQYF.

The chain recombines TRBV10-2 with TRBJ1-3; 7 positions agree with TRBD1. The germline V gene has CDR1 WSHSY and CDR2 SAAADI. The length of the CDR3 is 14 residues. The ends lost 8 bases at V and 4 bases at J; junction bases unmatched: 8. The CDR3 protein is CASQEGASGNTIYF. The CDR3 DNA sequence: TGCGCCAGCCAGGAGGGGGCCTCGGGAAACACCATATATTTT.

This clone was detected once. The chain uses TRBV19 and TRBJ1-6, with unresolved D. CDR1 is LNHDA and CDR2 is SQIVND in the germline V gene (reference sequence). Trimming pared 7 bases from V and 7 bases from J, leaving 5 bases between. This CDR3 contains 11 residues. CDR3 region: CASIPNSPLHF. DNA for the CDR3: TGTGCCAGTATCCCCAATTCACCCCTCCACTTT.

The V gene is TRBV19, the J gene TRBJ1-1; D gene uncertain. The CDR3 has 13 residues. Germline-derived CDR1 and CDR2 are LNHDA and SQIVND (reference sequence). Trimming shortened V by 9 bases and J by 13 bases, and 24 bases separated the two germline ends. Here the CDR3 DNA reads TGTGCCAGCTCCCCTCCAAGTCCCCCTGCAGATTTCTTT. Amino acid sequence: CASSPPSPPADFF.